Reported below is one TCR beta chain. Its specificity is not known. V lost 6 bases and J lost 4, with 13 bases in between. This CDR3 contains 14 residues. Germline-derived CDR1 and CDR2 are MNHEY and SVGAGI. This entry comes from a study of cytomegalovirus exposure and HLA in healthy donors. Findings of the study overall: Confirmation was obtained in vitro that three CMV-associated chains are specific for CMV antigens. Certain sequence variants were highly shared and formed a cluster, and this cluster was likely a sequencing artifact. V- and J-gene trimming in TCR beta was tied to a missense DCLRE1C variant by an analysis performed later. Generally TCR sequences proved uncommon, though certain public TCRs appeared in numerous donors.

13 Jbeta primers and 60 Vbeta primers were used for the PCR. Assay: immunoSEQ multiplex PCR; the TCRdb copy retains only in-frame clones and omits some. The sample lists 100,000 to 150,000 clones; approximately 85% were seen once. The sequencing input was PBMCs. The rearrangement links TRBV6-5 to TRBJ1-5; weak D call: TRBD1 (5 bases). The receptor comes from a boy aged 5-17 years in good health and CMV-seronegative. The CDR3 sequence is CASSQYRGNQPQHF. In DNA, the CDR3 is TGTGCCAGCAGCCAATATCGGGGGAATCAGCCCCAGCATTTT.